The clone carrying this TCR beta chain was found a few times. Time point reported: longitudinal time-point 3. PBMCs stored at -80 C, 2 million in total, were the source of the unsorted libraries. The data were taken from a study of neurological immune-mediated disorders. MiXCR was run by TCRdb on the 5' RACE reads, yielding one entry per CDR3 protein. Of over 90,000 distinct CDR3 sequences in the sample, 10% to 13% were seen once. Per the germline V gene, CDR1 is LNHDA and CDR2 is SQIVND (reference sequence). This CDR3 is built from 13 residues. Trimming removed 6 bases from V and 6 bases from J, with 14 bases in between.

The sample consisted of PBMCs. J is TRBJ1-1 and V is TRBV19; tentatively, D is TRBD1 (5 bases). The sequence came from a female donor with HTLV-1-associated myelopathy (HAM/TSP). This CDR3 reads CASRLERGAEAFF. The CDR3 coding sequence is TGTGCCAGTAGATTAGAGAGGGGAGCTGAAGCTTTCTTT.